This T cell receptor (beta chain) is drawn from a study of cytomegalovirus exposure and HLA in healthy donors (dated by TCRdb to about 2017). Notes on the research overall: According to an earlier analysis of 450 to 650 of the donors, some 170 million T cells yielded over 90 million unique TCR beta sequences and 276 Gb of sequence data. An early release covering roughly 640 HLA-typed donors comprised about 300 gigabases of sequencing data and tens of millions of unique TCR sequences. The genetic ancestry cluster associated with self-reported Caucasian donors included 65% to 90% of the 398 genotyped donors. The study aimed to test whether signatures of past pathogen exposure could be identified by cataloging public T cell receptors. The study used immunosequencing to profile the T cell repertoires of 666 subjects and linked those repertoires to cytomegalovirus serostatus. Besides the first cohort of 500 to 700 subjects, a separate validation cohort made up of 120 different subjects was used. To predict cytomegalovirus infection status, the study combined high-throughput TCR immunosequencing, statistical association of individual TCRs with disease status, and machine learning. A later analysis re-examined previously published TCR beta repertoires from 600 to 700 donors and added high-resolution HLA genotyping to investigate patterns of TCR occurrence. Rather than drawing on any new phenotypic data, the later analysis identified candidate immune exposures from TCR beta sequences and the way those sequences occurred across donors. An earlier analysis of about 600 of the donors used high-throughput TCR beta sequencing to judge whether each TCR beta V gene segment behaved as functional or pseudogenic. Donor age, sex, ethnicity and CMV serostatus were compiled alongside the repertoire data. Genome-wide SNP genotypes for about 65% of the roughly 670 donors were used in a later genetic analysis, which treated that subset as a discovery cohort. All discovery cohort repertoires had been generated on a single sequencing platform. Both class I and class II loci were covered by HLA typing, at four-digit resolution. Typing coverage varied by locus: about 629-630 donors for A, B, C, DRB1 and DQB1; approximately 520 for DQA1; about 590 for DPA1; 450 to 480 for DPB1. Four to six DR-DQ haplotypes were handled as single units for association and clustering, since linkage in the cohort was strong. Among about 360 genotyped donors of the cohort, an average of 235,054 unique TCR beta nucleotide sequences were sequenced per donor, 15% to 20% of them non-productive.

The library relied on the immunoSEQ multiplex PCR assay. For the multiplex PCR, a mixture combining 60 forward primers for TCR Vbeta segments and 13 reverse primers for TCR Jbeta segments was used. The CDR3 region of rearranged TCR beta genes was amplified from genomic DNA by a multiplex PCR assay. The amplified TCR beta libraries were sequenced on the Illumina HiSeq System as 87-base-pair reads. The study's processing was this. A later analysis counted about 80 million unique TCR beta chains across the 600 to 850 repertoires, and around 9.9 million of these chains were shared by at least two donors. A nearest-neighbor algorithm error-corrected the raw reads and collapsed the reads into unique sequences, merging closely related sequences to remove PCR and sequencing errors. CDR3 sequences were aligned to IMGT reference sequences to assign V, D and J gene segments. For a sequence to be retained, a match of at least six nucleotides was required to both a V gene segment and a J gene segment. Rearrangements were called productive when the CDR3 lacked stop codons and stayed in frame with V and J; all others were non-productive. CDR3 was defined by IMGT convention, running from the second conserved V-encoded cysteine to the conserved J-encoded phenylalanine. In an earlier analysis of more than 550 of the donors, sequences lacking an unambiguous match to a single V gene segment were excluded. In an earlier analysis of 587 of the donors, a V segment was called functional when productive rearrangements were above 56.7%, and segregating when the standard deviation between donors exceeded 5%. A statistical classification framework was built to diagnose cytomegalovirus status from the catalog of TCR beta chain sequences. V and J gene assignment, in a later analysis, came from comparing TCR nucleotide sequences with IMGT/GENE-DB human TR gene sequences. A later analysis assigned CDR3 sequences and most-parsimonious VDJ recombination scenarios with the TCRdist pipeline. In a later analysis, each TCR beta chain was defined by its CDR3 amino acid sequence together with its V-gene family, and reads without a unique V-gene family were excluded. As a way to deal with suspected cross-contamination and a sequencing artifact, a later analysis dropped approximately 590 nucleotide sequences that were highly shared and had low generation probability. In a later analysis, a clonal expansion index for each public chain was calculated from normalized within-repertoire ranks of inferred template counts. In a later analysis, generation probabilities were computed with a VDJ recombination model fitted to out-of-frame rearrangements, and the resulting probabilities were checked against IGoR. Hypergeometric tests were used in a later analysis to score TCR-TCR, TCR-HLA and TCR-CMV co-occurrence, with a repertoire-size bias correction applied to the TCR pairs. False discovery rates were estimated in a later analysis by permuting HLA or CMV assignments 20 times. In a later analysis, co-occurring TCRs were grouped with DBSCAN, and TCRdist sequence similarity was added when clustering was performed within HLA-allele-positive subsets. Repertoires with fewer than 30,000 or more than 120,000 public chains were left out of co-occurrence clustering, as were five repertoires with anomalous nucleotide sharing. Sourced from immuneACCESS, this table was stored by TCRdb with only in-frame sequences that have V and J called. A share of the clones is absent; for the studies checked, an unresolved V gene accounts for under half, and the remainder has no known explanation. V, J and clone size are taken as reported in that table, and D and trimming were inferred from the DNA itself. Here the sample has approximately 190,000 clones; 84% occur a single time. Jointly, the top ten make up about 2.6% of the sample.

Counted from cysteine to phenylalanine, this CDR3 has 18 amino acids. CDR3 DNA only is kept here, 54 bases in frame from base 1. According to the germline V gene (reference sequence), CDR1 reads LNHNV and CDR2 reads YYDKDF. The cohort comprised approximately 700 healthy bone marrow donors. Cohort members were all nominally healthy when sampled, although unrecorded immune exposures were likely present. The donor tested CMV seropositive, placing the donor among the approximately 290 seropositive members of the cohort. Every donor gave a peripheral blood sample, and the peripheral blood mononuclear cells from that sample were used for TCR beta sequencing. The Qiagen DNeasy Blood Extraction Kit was used to extract genomic DNA from the blood cell samples. Study-wide findings and limitations: An association between a missense DCLRE1C variant and V-gene and J-gene trimming of TCR beta chains was found in a later genetic analysis and replicated in an independent cohort. Linkage disequilibrium might explain the correlated functional status among segregating V segments, but an unknown experimental factor could not be ruled out. A later analysis reported that several top co-occurrence clusters appeared linked to parvovirus B19, influenza, CMV and Epstein-Barr virus. In a later analysis, the rate of TCR association differed among HLA loci, with DRB1 alleles having the most associated TCRs and HLA-C alleles having the fewest. According to a later analysis, most CMV-associated TCR beta chains appeared to be HLA-restricted, and the HLA associations seemed to be driven largely by CMV exposure. Most TCR sequences were seen in very few donors, while some public TCRs were found in many individuals. The classifier was reported to diagnose cytomegalovirus status with high specificity and sensitivity in both the original and validation cohorts. When HLA alleles, especially DR and DQ, strongly co-occurred, attributing TCR associations to individual alleles was difficult. Approximately 18 rarely observed V segments, including chromosome 9 orphons, were excluded from the earlier analysis of about 600 of the donors because counts were too low. This cohort had only TCR beta chains sequenced, and the lack of alpha or paired-chain data limited which features could be detected. According to the authors, the approach could potentially be generalized to other disease states and immunological phenotypes. Some IMGT-functional V segments, including TRBV6-2 and TRBV6-3, could not be distinguished by the 87-base-pair reads and were therefore excluded. A later analysis associated around 16,000 TCR beta sequences with specific HLA alleles at a false discovery rate of 0.05. In a later analysis, HLA-associated TCR beta chains showed more clonal expansion and lower generation probabilities than non-associated chains that were equally common. Because HLA typing was missing for some donors at each locus, association tests included only the typed subset. The study gave a list of some 150 TCR beta chains associated with cytomegalovirus. The presence/absence analyses assumed that sequencing depth was roughly uniform across donors, and that assumption may not be true. A further reported finding was that TCR beta sequences accurately predicted the HLA-A and HLA-B alleles for most subjects in the first cohort. In vitro tests confirmed that a few of the cytomegalovirus-associated TCR beta chains recognize cytomegalovirus antigens. In a later genetic analysis, fewer N-insertions in productive TCRs were reported among donors in an Asian-associated ancestry cluster than the roughly 640-donor mean. Immune exposure information for the cohort was limited to CMV serostatus. In an earlier analysis of some 500 of the donors, most TCR beta V segments were observed in productive rearrangements about 87% or about 30% of the time, broadly matching IMGT annotations. A group of highly shared sequence variants was considered likely to be a technical artifact of the sequencing pipeline.

On this clone itself: The clone's antigen remains unknown. Sequence at one end of the junction differs from germline and may be a read error.

The TCR comes from a woman between 50 and 59 years old in good health and CMV-seropositive. The sequencing sample was made of PBMCs. The receptor chain draws on TRBV15 and TRBJ1-2, with 9 central nucleotides matching TRBD1. The nucleotide sequence is given as TGTGCCACCAGCAGAGATTACCATCGACAGGGGGATAGTTATGGCTACATCTTC. Its coded protein is CATSRDYHRQGDSYGYIF.